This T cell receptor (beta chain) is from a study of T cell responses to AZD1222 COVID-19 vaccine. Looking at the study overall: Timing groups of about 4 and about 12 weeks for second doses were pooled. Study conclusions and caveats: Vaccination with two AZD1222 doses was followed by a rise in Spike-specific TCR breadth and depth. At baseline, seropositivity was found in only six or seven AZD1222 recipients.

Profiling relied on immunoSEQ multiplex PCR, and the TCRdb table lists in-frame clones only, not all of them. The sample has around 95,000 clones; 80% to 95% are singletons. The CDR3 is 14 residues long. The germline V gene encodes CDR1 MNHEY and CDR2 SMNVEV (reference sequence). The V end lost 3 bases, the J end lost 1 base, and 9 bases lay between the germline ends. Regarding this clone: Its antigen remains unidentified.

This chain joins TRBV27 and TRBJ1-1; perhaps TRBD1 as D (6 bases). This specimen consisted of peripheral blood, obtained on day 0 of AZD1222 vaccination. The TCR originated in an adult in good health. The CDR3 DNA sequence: TGTGCCAGCAGTTTCGAGACAGGGAACACTGAAGCTTTCTTT. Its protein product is CASSFETGNTEAFF.